This T cell receptor beta chain was captured in a study of cytotoxic CD8 clonotypes in ibrutinib-treated CLL. Comments on this clone: What it binds is not known.

Study-level results: Sample timing was unmatched between remission and later-progressing patients; lymph nodes unstudied.

Assay: immunoSEQ multiplex PCR; the TCRdb copy retains only in-frame clones and omits some. Seen here are tens of thousands of clones, less than 60% observed once, and the top ten hold roughly 14%. Germline lookup yields CDR1 MDHEN and CDR2 SYDVKM. Trimming took 2 bases from V and 7 from J, leaving 12 bases between them. The CDR3 is 15 residues long. Material: PBMCs, obtained after 12 months of ibrutinib treatment. V usage is TRBV28 and J usage is TRBJ1-6; no clear D. This TCR was recovered from a human donor with chronic lymphocytic leukemia. Here the CDR3 DNA reads TGTGCCAGCAGTTTAGCCGGGGTCGGGAATTCACCCCTCCACTTT. Translated, it gives CASSLAGVGNSPLHF.